Below are 5 T cell receptor beta chains sequenced from a single sample in a study of blood T cell repertoires in COVID-19. Some clones are missing from TCRdb's copy, which holds only in-frame ones; the method was immunoSEQ multiplex PCR. The sample lists tens of thousands of clones, around 84% seen once, with around a fifth in the top ten. The sequencing sample was made of peripheral blood. The source of these receptors is an elderly woman in a cohort sampled during active or convalescent COVID-19.

J is TRBJ2-5 and V is TRBV25-1, with TRBD1 matching over 11 bases. CDR3 length: 15 residues. V shed 1 base, J shed 5 bases, and the junction held 3 bases outside the gene matches. Germline CDR1 MGHDK, CDR2 SYGVNS. CDR3 loop: CASSELGQGGETQYF. CDR3 sequence (DNA): TGTGCCAGCAGTGAATTGGGACAGGGGGGGGAGACCCAGTACTTC. The full variable domain, completed using reference TRBV25-1 and TRBJ2-5, is EADIYQTPRYLVIGTGKKITLECSQTMGHDKMYWYQQDPGMELHLIHYSYGVNSTEKGDLSSESTVSRIRTEHFPLTLESARPSHTSQYLCASSELGQGGETQYFGPGTRLLVL.

Turning to this clone: A much larger clone is a single base away; this may be a read error. Other DNA sequences from this sample encode an identical CDR3 as well. The CDR3 is CASSAGQGGNSPLHF. CDR3 coding DNA: TGTGCCAGCAGCGCCGGACAAGGGGGTAATTCACCCCTCCACTTT. The J gene is TRBJ1-6, the V gene TRBV9; D may be TRBD1 (6 bases). The CDR3 has 15 amino acids. The V end was cut by 3 bases, the J end by 6 bases, with 13 bases between. The germline CDR1 and CDR2 sequences are SGDLS and YYNGEE.

The rearrangement joins TRBV19 to TRBJ2-2; 9 bases fit TRBD1. Germline CDR1 LNHDA, CDR2 SQIVND (reference sequence). CDR3 length equals 18 residues. Trimming removed 7 bases from V and 1 base from J; junction bases left unmatched: 13. The CDR3 loop reads CASNQDRGAGKNTGELFF. The CDR3 nucleotides are TGTGCCAGTAATCAGGACAGGGGCGCGGGAAAGAACACCGGGGAGCTGTTTTTT.

The chain couples TRBV5-1 to TRBJ2-1; 7 positions agree with TRBD2. The CDR3 extends over 15 amino acids. With 2 bases clipped from V and 3 bases from J, the junction kept 5 bases outside the gene matches. Germline lookup yields CDR1 SGHRS and CDR2 YFSETQ. In nucleotides, the CDR3 is TGCGCCAGCAGCTTACTAGCGTCTAACTACAATGAGCAGTTCTTC. Translation: CASSLLASNYNEQFF.

The CDR3 nucleotides read TGTGCCATCAGCGAAGGGACAGTTTACGAGCAGTACTTC. It encodes CAISEGTVYEQYF. The chain joins TRBV10-3 to TRBJ2-7; 7 bases line up with TRBD1. CDR3 length: 13 residues. Looked up from germline, CDR1 is ENHRY and CDR2 is SYGVKD. With V trimmed by 6 bases and J by 4 bases, 6 bases remained unmatched.